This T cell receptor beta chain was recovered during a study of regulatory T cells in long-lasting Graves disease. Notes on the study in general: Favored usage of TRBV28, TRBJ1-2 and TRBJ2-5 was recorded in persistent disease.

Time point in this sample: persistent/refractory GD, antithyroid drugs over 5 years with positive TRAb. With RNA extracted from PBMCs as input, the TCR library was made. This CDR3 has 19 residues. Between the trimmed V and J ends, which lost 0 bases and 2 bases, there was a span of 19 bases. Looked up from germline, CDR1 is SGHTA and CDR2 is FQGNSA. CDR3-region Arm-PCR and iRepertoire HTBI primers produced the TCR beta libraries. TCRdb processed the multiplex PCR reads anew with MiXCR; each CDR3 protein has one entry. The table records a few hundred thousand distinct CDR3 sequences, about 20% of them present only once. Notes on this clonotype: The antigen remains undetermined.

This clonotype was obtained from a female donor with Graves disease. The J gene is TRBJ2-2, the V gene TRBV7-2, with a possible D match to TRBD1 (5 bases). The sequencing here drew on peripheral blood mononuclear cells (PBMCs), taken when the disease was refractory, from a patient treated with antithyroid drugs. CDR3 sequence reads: CASSLAPQGRLDNTGELFF. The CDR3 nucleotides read TGTGCCAGCAGCTTAGCGCCCCAGGGTCGCCTAGACAACACCGGGGAGCTGTTTTTT.